This TCR beta chain was captured in a study of control samples from healthy donors and cancer patients. V trimming: 5 bases; J trimming: 5 bases; junction bases outside the gene matches: 8. CDR3 size: 16 residues. Germline CDR1 reads KGHSH; CDR2 reads LQKENI. Assay used: immunoSEQ multiplex PCR; TCRdb lists only in-frame clones, some missing. The sample holds around 110,000 clones, more than 80% seen once. Material: PBMCs. The receptor was derived from a woman in her forties or fifties with colorectal cancer. The chain uses TRBV18 and TRBJ2-3; 12 bases are shared with TRBD2. The CDR3 spells CASSTTSGGLQDTQYF. For the CDR3, the DNA is TGTGCCAGCTCAACCACTAGCGGGGGGTTACAAGATACGCAGTATTTT.